The rows below give T cell receptor beta chains drawn from one sample of a study of blood T cell repertoires in COVID-19. The repertoire was sequenced with immunoSEQ multiplex PCR; TCRdb's copy has only in-frame clones and lacks some. The profile covers hundreds of thousands of clones, with 70% to 90% appearing a single time and roughly 1.2% taken by the ten largest. The sample was PBMCs or T cells enriched from blood (not recorded which). These receptor sequences come from a woman aged 40 to 50 with acute COVID-19. CDR3s include the opening cysteine and the closing phenylalanine or tryptophan. A D gene is named only where the DNA matches it firmly. Expanded clones are given a class, and other clones once, few, many or no size at all.

j_gene	abundance	v_gene	d_gene	CDR3nt	CDR3aa
TRBJ2-7	-	TRBV21-1	-	TGTGCCAGCTGTAACCGTACATTAGCGCAGTACTTC	CASCNRTLAQYF
TRBJ1-2	-	TRBV7-9	TRBD1	TGTGCCAGCAGCTCAAGACAGGGGGCCGGTGGCTACACCTTC	CASSSRQGAGGYTF
TRBJ1-4	-	TRBV13	-	TGTGCCAGCAGCCCGTCCAGGGGTTGGGAAAAACTGTTTTTT	CASSPSRGWEKLFF
TRBJ1-2	-	TRBV19	-	TGTGCCAGTAGTATAGACCCCCAGTATGGCTACACCTTC	CASSIDPQYGYTF
TRBJ2-7	-	TRBV5-1	TRBD1	TGCGCCAGCAGCCCCCATCGACAGGGATCGAGCGAGCAGTACTTC	CASSPHRQGSSEQYF
TRBJ2-1	-	TRBV2	TRBD2	TGTGCCAGCAGTTTTCCGGGACTAGCGGGAATGGGAGGAGGCAATGAGCAGTTCTTC	CASSFPGLAGMGGGNEQFF
TRBJ2-1	-	TRBV15	TRBD2	TGTGCCACCAGCAGAGAAAAGGGACTAGCGGTATACAATGAGCAGTTCTTC	CATSREKGLAVYNEQFF
TRBJ1-5	once	TRBV9	-	TGTGCCAGCAGCTTCGAGGGGGGGATAAATCAGCCCCAGCATTTT	CASSFEGGINQPQHF
TRBJ1-2	-	TRBV27	-	TGTGCCAGCAGCCCAATCACAAGAAACTATGGCTACACCTTC	CASSPITRNYGYTF
TRBJ2-3	-	TRBV3-1/TRBV3-2	-	TGTGCCAGCAGCCAGGCGATTAGCACGAGCGCAGATACGCAGTATTTT	CASSQAISTSADTQYF
TRBJ1-1	once	TRBV6-5	-	TGTGCCAGCAGTTACTGGGGGCGCAAGAACACTGAAGCTTTCTTT	CASSYWGRKNTEAFF
TRBJ2-3	-	TRBV28	-	TGTGCCAGCAGTGCCCGGGGGGCCGGCACAGATACGCAGTATTTT	CASSARGAGTDTQYF
TRBJ1-5	-	TRBV30	-	TGTGCCTGGAGTCCCTTGGGGGGTTTGGGTCAGCCCCAGCATTTT	CAWSPLGGLGQPQHF
TRBJ1-5	many	TRBV7-9	TRBD1	TGTGCCAGCAGCCGCGGACAGGGTGGGCCCCAGCATTTT	CASSRGQGGPQHF
TRBJ1-1	-	TRBV12-3/TRBV12-4	-	TGTGCCAGCAGTCGAGGACAGAACACTGAAGCTTTCTTT	CASSRGQNTEAFF
TRBJ1-2	-	TRBV5-5	-	TGTGCCAGCAGCTTGGTAGTCGGTGGAGGGAGCTATGGCTACACCTTC	CASSLVVGGGSYGYTF
TRBJ1-3	few	TRBV18	-	TGTGCCAGCTCACCAGCGGGACCGAGCTCTGGAAACACCATATATTTT	CASSPAGPSSGNTIYF
TRBJ1-2	-	TRBV27	TRBD1	TGTGCCAGCAGACGGAGACAGGGAGATAACTATGGCTACACCTTC	CASRRRQGDNYGYTF
TRBJ1-1	-	TRBV7-8	TRBD1	TGTGCCAGCAGCCATCCGGGACAGGGTACGTGGGGCACTGAAGCTTTCTTT	CASSHPGQGTWGTEAFF
TRBJ2-7	-	TRBV5-1	TRBD2	TGCGCCAGCAGCTTGGGACTAGCGGGAGCCTACTACGAGCAGTACTTC	CASSLGLAGAYYEQYF
TRBJ1-2	-	TRBV25-1	-	TGTGCCAGCAGCCAGGTGGCGGGTGGCTACACCTTC	CASSQVAGGYTF
TRBJ1-1	once	TRBV4-3	TRBD1	TGCGCCAGCAGCCCCGGACAGGGGGCTTGGAGCACTGAAGCTTTCTTT	CASSPGQGAWSTEAFF
TRBJ1-2	-	TRBV28	TRBD1	TGTGCCAGCAGCTTCCGGGAGGGGGCGCTGGGCGGCTACACCTTC	CASSFREGALGGYTF
TRBJ2-7	once	TRBV4-2	TRBD2	TGTGCCAGCAGCCTGACTAGCGGGAGCTCCTACGAGCAGTACTTC	CASSLTSGSSYEQYF
TRBJ1-5	-	TRBV12-3/TRBV12-4	-	TGTGCCAGCAGCCCGGGGGGAAGACAGCCCCAGCATTTT	CASSPGGRQPQHF
TRBJ1-5	few	TRBV7-2	-	TGTGCCAGCAGCTTAGCACATAGCAATCAGCCCCAGCATTTT	CASSLAHSNQPQHF
TRBJ2-1	-	TRBV6-5	TRBD2	TGTGCCAGCAGGGCACGCGGGGGGTATGAGCAGTTCTTC	CASRARGGYEQFF
TRBJ1-5	-	TRBV12-5	-	TGTGCTAGTGGTCTCGGGGTACTCAATCAGCCCCAGCATTTT	CASGLGVLNQPQHF
TRBJ1-1	-	TRBV20-1	-	TGCAGTGCTACGACAGGAGATCATTTCTTT	CSATTGDHFF
TRBJ1-2	-	TRBV9	TRBD1	TGTGCCAGCAGCTTATTCTTGACAGGGTCCTATGGCTACACCTTC	CASSLFLTGSYGYTF
TRBJ2-5	-	TRBV5-4	TRBD2	TGTGCCAGCAGCTTGGCCGGGCGGGAGGACGAGACCCAGTACTTC	CASSLAGREDETQYF
TRBJ1-1	-	TRBV24-1	-	TGTGCCACCAGCCTGGGCGTGAACACTGAAGCTTTCTTT	CATSLGVNTEAFF
TRBJ1-6	-	TRBV27	-	TGTGCCAGCAGTTTGGGTTGGGGCTCACCCCTCCACTTT	CASSLGWGSPLHF
TRBJ1-3	-	TRBV10-3	TRBD1	TGTGCCGTATGGGACAGGACTAGCTCTGGAAACACCATATATTTT	CAVWDRTSSGNTIYF
TRBJ1-2	-	TRBV2	-	TGTGCCAGCAGCCTTCAGGCGGGGTATGGCTACACCTTC	CASSLQAGYGYTF
TRBJ1-5	-	TRBV19	TRBD1	TGTGCCAGTACGGGGACAGGGACCAACGACCAGCCCCAGCATTTT	CASTGTGTNDQPQHF
TRBJ2-5	-	TRBV24-1	TRBD2	TGTGCCACCAGTGAGACCGGGACTAGCGGCACGGGGACCCAGTACTTC	CATSETGTSGTGTQYF
TRBJ1-3	-	TRBV10-3	-	TGTGCCATCAGCGAGACCCTCGCCGGGGGAAACACCATATATTTT	CAISETLAGGNTIYF
TRBJ2-1	-	TRBV5-4	-	TGTGCCAGCAGCCCTACAGGAGGGCGCGATGAGCAGTTCTTC	CASSPTGGRDEQFF
TRBJ1-2	-	TRBV4-1	TRBD1	TGCGCCAGCAGCCAACCGGGACAGGGCAACTATGGCTACACCTTC	CASSQPGQGNYGYTF
TRBJ2-3	-	TRBV7-2	-	TGTGCCAGCATCACGGCGGGTGGGTTCCCAGATACGCAGTATTTT	CASITAGGFPDTQYF
TRBJ1-1	-	TRBV2	-	TGTGCCAGCAGTGAAGGTTCGACTGAAGCTTTCTTT	CASSEGSTEAFF
TRBJ2-3	-	TRBV19	TRBD1	TGTGCCAGTAGTATGGGACAGGTCAGCACAGATACGCAGTATTTT	CASSMGQVSTDTQYF
TRBJ1-1	-	TRBV27	-	TGTGCCAGCAGGCTAAATATGAACACTGAAGCTTTCTTT	CASRLNMNTEAFF
TRBJ1-6	-	TRBV18	-	TGTGCCAGCTCACCAGACACTAATTCACCCCTCCACTTT	CASSPDTNSPLHF
TRBJ2-7	-	TRBV6-5	-	TGTGCCAGCGCCGACACGGCGGGCCCCTACGAGCAGTACTTC	CASADTAGPYEQYF
TRBJ1-6	-	TRBV27	TRBD1	TGTGCCAGCAGCCGCCTTTTTGAGACAGGGGTCTATAATTCACCCCTCCACTTT	CASSRLFETGVYNSPLHF
TRBJ2-4	-	TRBV5-1	-	TGCGCCAGCAGCTTAGAACAGAAAAACATTCAGTACTTC	CASSLEQKNIQYF
TRBJ2-4	-	TRBV28	-	TGTGCCAGCAGTTTAGTGGGGGGCATTCAGTACTTC	CASSLVGGIQYF
TRBJ1-2	-	TRBV24-1	-	TGTGCCACCAGTGACACGATAGCCGTTGGCTACACCTTC	CATSDTIAVGYTF
TRBJ1-2	-	TRBV30	-	TGTGCCTGGAGCGCTCTAATCGAGGGTAACTATGGCTACACCTTC	CAWSALIEGNYGYTF
TRBJ1-2	-	TRBV5-1	TRBD1	TGCGCCAGCAGCCCGGGGACAGGGAGTAACTATGGCTACACCTTC	CASSPGTGSNYGYTF
TRBJ1-2	-	TRBV30	TRBD1	TGTGCCTGGAGTCGGGACAGTCTCTTGGGCTACACCTTC	CAWSRDSLLGYTF
TRBJ2-1	once	TRBV2	-	TGTGCCAGCATCAGAGGACTATCCATGAATGAGCAGTTCTTC	CASIRGLSMNEQFF
TRBJ1-5	-	TRBV30	-	TGTGCCTGGAGTGTAGTGGGGAGGAACAATCAGCCCCAGCATTTT	CAWSVVGRNNQPQHF
TRBJ2-7	-	TRBV5-6	TRBD2	TGTGCCAGCAGCCCGCTAGCGGGAACGCCCAACGAGCAGTACTTC	CASSPLAGTPNEQYF
TRBJ1-2	-	TRBV3-1/TRBV3-2	TRBD1	TGTGCCAGCAGCCAAGGGGACAGGGTAGGTGGCTACACCTTC	CASSQGDRVGGYTF